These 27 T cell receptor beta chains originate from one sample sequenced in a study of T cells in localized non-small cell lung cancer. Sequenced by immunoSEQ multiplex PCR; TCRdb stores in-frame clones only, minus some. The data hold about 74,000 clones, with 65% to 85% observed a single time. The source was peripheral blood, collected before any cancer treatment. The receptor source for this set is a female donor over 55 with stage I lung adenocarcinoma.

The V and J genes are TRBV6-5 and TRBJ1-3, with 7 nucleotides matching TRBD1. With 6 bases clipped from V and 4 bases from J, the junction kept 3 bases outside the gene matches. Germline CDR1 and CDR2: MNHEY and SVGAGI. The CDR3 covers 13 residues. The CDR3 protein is CASSTGEGNTIYF. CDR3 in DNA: TGTGCCAGCAGCACAGGGGAAGGAAACACCATATATTTT.

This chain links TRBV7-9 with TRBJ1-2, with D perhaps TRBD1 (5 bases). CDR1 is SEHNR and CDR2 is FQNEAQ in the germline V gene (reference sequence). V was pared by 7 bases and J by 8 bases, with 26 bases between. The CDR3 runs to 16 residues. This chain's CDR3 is CASTKGWGAAVHGYTF. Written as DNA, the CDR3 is TGTGCCAGCACCAAGGGGTGGGGAGCCGCAGTTCACGGCTACACCTTC.

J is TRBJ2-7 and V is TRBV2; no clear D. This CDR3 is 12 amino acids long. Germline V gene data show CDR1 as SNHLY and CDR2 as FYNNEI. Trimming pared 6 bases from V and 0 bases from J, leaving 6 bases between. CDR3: CASRQSSYEQYF. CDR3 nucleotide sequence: TGTGCCAGCAGGCAAAGCTCCTACGAGCAGTACTTC.

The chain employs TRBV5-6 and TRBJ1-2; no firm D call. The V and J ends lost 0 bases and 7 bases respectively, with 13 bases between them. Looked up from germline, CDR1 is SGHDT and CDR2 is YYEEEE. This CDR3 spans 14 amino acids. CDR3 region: CASSLGWEISGYTF. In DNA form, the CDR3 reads TGTGCCAGCAGCTTGGGGTGGGAAATAAGTGGCTACACCTTC.

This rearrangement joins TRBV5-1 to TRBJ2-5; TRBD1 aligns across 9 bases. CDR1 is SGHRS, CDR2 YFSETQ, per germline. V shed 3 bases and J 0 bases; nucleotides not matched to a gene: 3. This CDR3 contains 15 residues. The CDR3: CASSSGQGNQETQYF. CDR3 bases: TGCGCCAGCAGCTCGGGACAGGGAAACCAAGAGACCCAGTACTTC.

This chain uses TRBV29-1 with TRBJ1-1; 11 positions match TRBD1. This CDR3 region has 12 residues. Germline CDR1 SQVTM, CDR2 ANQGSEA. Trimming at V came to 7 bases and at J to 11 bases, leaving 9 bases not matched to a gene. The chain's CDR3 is CSASDRGRGAFF. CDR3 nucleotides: TGCAGCGCGTCGGACAGGGGGCGAGGGGCTTTCTTT. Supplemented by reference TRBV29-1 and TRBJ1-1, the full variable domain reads SAVISQKPSRDICQRGTSLTIQCQVDSQVTMMFWYRQQPGQSLTLIATANQGSEATYESGFVIDKFPISRPNLTFSTLTVSNMSPEDSSIYLCSASDRGRGAFFGQGTRLTVV.

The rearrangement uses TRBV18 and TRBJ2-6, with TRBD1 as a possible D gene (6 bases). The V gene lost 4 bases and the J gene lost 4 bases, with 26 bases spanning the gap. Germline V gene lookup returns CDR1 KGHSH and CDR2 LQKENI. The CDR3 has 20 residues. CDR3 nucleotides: TGTGCCAGCTCACACAAGATACCGGGACAAAGGGGAGACGGGGCCAACGTCCTGACTTTC. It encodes CASSHKIPGQRGDGANVLTF. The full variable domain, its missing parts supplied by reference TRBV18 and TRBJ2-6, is NAGVMQNPRHLVRRRGQEARLRCSPMKGHSHVYWYRQLPEEGLKFMVYLQKENIIDESGMPKERFSAEFPKEGPSILRIQQVVRGDSAAYFCASSHKIPGQRGDGANVLTFGAGSRLTVL.

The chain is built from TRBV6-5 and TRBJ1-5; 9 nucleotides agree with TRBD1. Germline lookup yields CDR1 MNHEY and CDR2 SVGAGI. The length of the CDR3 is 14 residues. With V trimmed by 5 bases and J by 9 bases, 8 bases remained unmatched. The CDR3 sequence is CASSRDRAAWPQHF. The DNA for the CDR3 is TGTGCCAGCAGTCGGGACAGGGCAGCGTGGCCCCAGCATTTT.

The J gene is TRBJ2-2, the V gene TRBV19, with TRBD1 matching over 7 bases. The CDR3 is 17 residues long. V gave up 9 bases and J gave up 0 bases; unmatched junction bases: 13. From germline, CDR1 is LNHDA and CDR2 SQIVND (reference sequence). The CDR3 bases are TGTGCCAGCAACCCAAAAACCGGGACAGCGAACACCGGGGAGCTGTTTTTT. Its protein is CASNPKTGTANTGELFF.

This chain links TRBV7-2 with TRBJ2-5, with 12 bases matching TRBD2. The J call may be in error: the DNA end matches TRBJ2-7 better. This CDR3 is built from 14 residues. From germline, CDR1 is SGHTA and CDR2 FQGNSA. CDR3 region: CASSSSGRAHEQYF. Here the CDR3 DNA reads TGTGCCAGCAGCTCTAGCGGGAGGGCCCACGAGCAGTACTTC.

The CDR3 bases are TGCGCCAGCAGCCAAGAATTGGGTCAGCCCCAGCATTTT. As protein: CASSQELGQPQHF. The chain links TRBV4-3 to TRBJ1-5; D ambiguous. The CDR3 is 13 amino acids. V dropped 0 bases and J dropped 6 bases, with 6 bases sitting between them. Germline V lookup: CDR1 LGHNA, CDR2 YSLEER.

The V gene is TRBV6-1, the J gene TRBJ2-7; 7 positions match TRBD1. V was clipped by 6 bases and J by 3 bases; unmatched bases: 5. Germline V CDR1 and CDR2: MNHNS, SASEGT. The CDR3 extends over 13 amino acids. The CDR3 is CASRRGQDYEQYF. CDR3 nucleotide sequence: TGTGCCAGCAGGAGGGGGCAAGACTACGAGCAGTACTTC.

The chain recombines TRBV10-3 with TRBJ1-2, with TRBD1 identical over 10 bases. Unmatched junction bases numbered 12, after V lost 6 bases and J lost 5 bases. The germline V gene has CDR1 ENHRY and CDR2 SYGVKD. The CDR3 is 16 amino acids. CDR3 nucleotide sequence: TGTGCCATCAGGTTCACCGGGACAGGGGAAATGTATGGCTACACCTTC. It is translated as CAIRFTGTGEMYGYTF.

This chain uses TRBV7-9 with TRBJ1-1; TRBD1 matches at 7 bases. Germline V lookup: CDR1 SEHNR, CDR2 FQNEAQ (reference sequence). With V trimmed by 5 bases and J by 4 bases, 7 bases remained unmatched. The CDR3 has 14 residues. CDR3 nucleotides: TGTGCCAGCAGCCCCCCCAGGGGGGGCACTGAAGCTTTCTTT. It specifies CASSPPRGGTEAFF.

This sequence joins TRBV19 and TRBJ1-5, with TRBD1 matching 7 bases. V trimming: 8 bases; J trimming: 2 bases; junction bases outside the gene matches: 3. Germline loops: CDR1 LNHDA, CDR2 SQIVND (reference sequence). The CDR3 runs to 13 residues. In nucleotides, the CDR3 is TGTGCCAGTGGACAGGACGGCAATCAGCCCCAGCATTTT. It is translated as CASGQDGNQPQHF.

The DNA for the CDR3 is TGTGCCAGCAGCTTAACTCCGGGATACAATGAGCAGTTCTTC. Its translation is CASSLTPGYNEQFF. V and J are TRBV7-3 and TRBJ2-1, with a tentative D call TRBD2 (5 bases). The CDR3 totals 14 residues. Germline V gene lookup returns CDR1 SGHTA and CDR2 FQGTGA. Trimming took 0 bases from V and 4 from J, leaving 7 bases between them.

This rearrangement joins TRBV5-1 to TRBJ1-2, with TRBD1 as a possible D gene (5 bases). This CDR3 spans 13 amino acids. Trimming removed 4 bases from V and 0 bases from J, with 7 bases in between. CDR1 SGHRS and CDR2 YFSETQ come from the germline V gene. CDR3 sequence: CASSGGANYGYTF. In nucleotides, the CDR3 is TGCGCCAGCAGCGGGGGGGCTAACTATGGCTACACCTTC.

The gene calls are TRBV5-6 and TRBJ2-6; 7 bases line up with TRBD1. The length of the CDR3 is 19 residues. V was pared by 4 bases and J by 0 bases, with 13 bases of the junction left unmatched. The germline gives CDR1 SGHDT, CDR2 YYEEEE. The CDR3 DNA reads TGTGCCAGCAGCGTTATCCCGGGACAGATTTCCTCTGGGGCCAACGTCCTGACTTTC. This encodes CASSVIPGQISSGANVLTF.

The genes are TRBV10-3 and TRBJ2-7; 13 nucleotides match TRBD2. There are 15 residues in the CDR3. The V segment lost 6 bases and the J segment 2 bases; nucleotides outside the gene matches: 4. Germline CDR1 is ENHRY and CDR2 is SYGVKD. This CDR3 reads CAISGTSGATYEQYF. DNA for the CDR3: TGTGCCATCAGCGGGACTAGCGGGGCCACCTACGAGCAGTACTTC.

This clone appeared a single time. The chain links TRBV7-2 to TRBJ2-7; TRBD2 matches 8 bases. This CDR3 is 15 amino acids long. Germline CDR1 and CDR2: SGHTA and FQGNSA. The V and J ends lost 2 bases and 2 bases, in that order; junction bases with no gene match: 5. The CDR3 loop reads CASSLITSGTYEQYF. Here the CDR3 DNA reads TGTGCCAGCAGCTTAATTACTAGCGGAACCTACGAGCAGTACTTC.

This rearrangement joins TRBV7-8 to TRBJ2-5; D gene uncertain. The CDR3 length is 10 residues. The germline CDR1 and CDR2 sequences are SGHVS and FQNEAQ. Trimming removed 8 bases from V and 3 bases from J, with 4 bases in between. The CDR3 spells CASEKETQYF. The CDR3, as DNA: TGTGCCAGCGAAAAAGAGACCCAGTACTTC. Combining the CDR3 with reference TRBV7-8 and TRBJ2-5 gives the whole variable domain GAGVSQSPRYKVAKRGQDVALRCDPISGHVSLFWYQQALGQGPEFLTYFQNEAQLDKSGLPSDRFFAERPEGSVSTLKIQRTQQEDSAVYLCASEKETQYFGPGTRLLVL.

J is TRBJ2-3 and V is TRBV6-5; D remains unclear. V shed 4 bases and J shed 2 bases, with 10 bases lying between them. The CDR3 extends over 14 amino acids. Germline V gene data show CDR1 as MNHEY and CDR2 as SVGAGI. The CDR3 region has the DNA TGTGCCAGCAGTTCGGCACACCACACAGATACGCAGTATTTT. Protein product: CASSSAHHTDTQYF.

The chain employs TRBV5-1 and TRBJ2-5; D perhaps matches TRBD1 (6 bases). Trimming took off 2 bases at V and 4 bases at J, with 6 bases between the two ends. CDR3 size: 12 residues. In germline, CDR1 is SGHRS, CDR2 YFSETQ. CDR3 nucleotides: TGCGCCAGCAGCTTACAGGGAGAGACCCAGTACTTC. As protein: CASSLQGETQYF.

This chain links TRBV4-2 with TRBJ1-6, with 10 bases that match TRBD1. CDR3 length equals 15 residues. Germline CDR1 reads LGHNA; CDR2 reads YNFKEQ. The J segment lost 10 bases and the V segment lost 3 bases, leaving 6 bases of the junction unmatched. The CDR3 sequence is CASSHQGQGKSPLHF. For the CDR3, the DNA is TGTGCCAGCAGCCACCAGGGACAGGGGAAGTCACCCCTCCACTTT.

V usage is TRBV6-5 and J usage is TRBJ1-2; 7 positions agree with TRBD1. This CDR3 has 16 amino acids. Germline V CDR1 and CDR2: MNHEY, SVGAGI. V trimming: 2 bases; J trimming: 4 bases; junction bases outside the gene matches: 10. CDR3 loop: CASSYVGGAELYGYTF. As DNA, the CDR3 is TGTGCCAGCAGTTACGTAGGGGGCGCAGAGCTCTATGGCTACACCTTC.

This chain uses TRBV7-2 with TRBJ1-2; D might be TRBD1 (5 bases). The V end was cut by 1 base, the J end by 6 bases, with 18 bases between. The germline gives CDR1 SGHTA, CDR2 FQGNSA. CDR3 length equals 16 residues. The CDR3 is CASSLGGDSGMNGYTF. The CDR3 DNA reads TGTGCCAGCAGCTTAGGCGGAGACAGTGGAATGAATGGCTACACCTTC.

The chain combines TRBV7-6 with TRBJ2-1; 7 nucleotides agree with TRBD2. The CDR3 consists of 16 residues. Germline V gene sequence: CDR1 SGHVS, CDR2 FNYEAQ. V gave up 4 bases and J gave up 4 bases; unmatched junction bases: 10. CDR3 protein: CASSSTVGGMYNEQFF. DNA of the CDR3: TGTGCCAGCAGCTCCACGGTGGGAGGGATGTACAATGAGCAGTTCTTC. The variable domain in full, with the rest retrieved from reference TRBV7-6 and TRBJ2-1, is GAGVSQSPRYKVTKRGQDVALRCDPISGHVSLYWYRQALGQGPEFLTYFNYEAQQDKSGLPNDRFSAERPEGSISTLTIQRTEQRDSAMYRCASSSTVGGMYNEQFFGPGTRLTVL.